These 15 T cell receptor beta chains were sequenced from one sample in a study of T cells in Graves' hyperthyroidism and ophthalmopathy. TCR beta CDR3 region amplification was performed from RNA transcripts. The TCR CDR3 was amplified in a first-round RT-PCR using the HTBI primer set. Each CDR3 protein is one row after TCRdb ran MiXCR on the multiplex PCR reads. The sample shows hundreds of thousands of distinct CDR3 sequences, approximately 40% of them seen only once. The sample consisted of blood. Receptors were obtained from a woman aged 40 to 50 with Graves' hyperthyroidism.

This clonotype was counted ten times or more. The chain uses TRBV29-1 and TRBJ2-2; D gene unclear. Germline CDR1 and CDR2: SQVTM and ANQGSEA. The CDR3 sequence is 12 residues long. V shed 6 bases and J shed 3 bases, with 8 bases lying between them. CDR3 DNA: TGCAGCGTAGAAAGCTACACCGGGGAGCTGTTTTTT. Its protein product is CSVESYTGELFF.

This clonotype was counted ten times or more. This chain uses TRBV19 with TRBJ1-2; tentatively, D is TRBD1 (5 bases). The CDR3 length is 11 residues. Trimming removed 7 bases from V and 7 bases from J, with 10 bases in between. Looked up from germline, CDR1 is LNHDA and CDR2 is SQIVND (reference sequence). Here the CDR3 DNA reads TGTGCCAGTACGGGGGGGATTGGCTACACCTTC. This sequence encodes CASTGGIGYTF.

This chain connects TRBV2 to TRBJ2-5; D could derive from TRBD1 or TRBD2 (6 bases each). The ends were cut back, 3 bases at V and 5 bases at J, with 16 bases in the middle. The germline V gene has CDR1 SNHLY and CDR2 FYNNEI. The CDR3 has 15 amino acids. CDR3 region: CASSDHGGWRETQYF. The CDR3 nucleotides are TGTGCCAGCAGTGATCACGGGGGCTGGCGGGAGACCCAGTACTTC.

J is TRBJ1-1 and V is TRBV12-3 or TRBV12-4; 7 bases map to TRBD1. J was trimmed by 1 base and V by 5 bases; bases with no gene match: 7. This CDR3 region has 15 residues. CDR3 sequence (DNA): TGTGCCAGCAGTGGCTGGGAGGGGGCGAACACTGAAGCTTTCTTT. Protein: CASSGWEGANTEAFF.

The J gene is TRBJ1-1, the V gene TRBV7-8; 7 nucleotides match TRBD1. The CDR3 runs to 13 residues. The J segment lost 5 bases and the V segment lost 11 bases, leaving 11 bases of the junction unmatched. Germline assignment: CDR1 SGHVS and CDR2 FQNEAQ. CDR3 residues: CAWSETGQTEAFF. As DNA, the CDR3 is TGTGCCTGGAGTGAGACAGGGCAGACTGAAGCTTTCTTT. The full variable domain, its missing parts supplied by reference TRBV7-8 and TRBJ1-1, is GAGVSQSPRYKVAKRGQDVALRCDPISGHVSLFWYQQALGQGPEFLTYFQNEAQLDKSGLPSDRFFAERPEGSVSTLKIQRTQQEDSAVYLCAWSETGQTEAFFGQGTRLTVV.

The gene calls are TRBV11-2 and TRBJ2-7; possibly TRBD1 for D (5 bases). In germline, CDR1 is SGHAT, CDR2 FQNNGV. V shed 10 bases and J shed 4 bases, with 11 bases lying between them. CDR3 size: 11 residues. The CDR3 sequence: CATTSGYEQYF. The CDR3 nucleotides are TGTGCCACCACCTCAGGGTACGAGCAGTACTTC.

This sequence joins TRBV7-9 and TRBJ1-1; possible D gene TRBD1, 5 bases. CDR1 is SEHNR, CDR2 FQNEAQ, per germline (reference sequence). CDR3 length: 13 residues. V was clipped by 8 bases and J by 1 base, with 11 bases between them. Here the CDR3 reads CASGETGNTEAFF. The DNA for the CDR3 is TGTGCCAGCGGAGAAACAGGGAACACTGAAGCTTTCTTT.

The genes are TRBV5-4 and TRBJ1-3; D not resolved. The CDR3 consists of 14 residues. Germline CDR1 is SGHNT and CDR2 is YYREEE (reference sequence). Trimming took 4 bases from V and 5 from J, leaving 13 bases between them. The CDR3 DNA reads TGTGCCAGCAGCGGCGATGTGGGAAGAAACACCATATATTTT. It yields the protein CASSGDVGRNTIYF.

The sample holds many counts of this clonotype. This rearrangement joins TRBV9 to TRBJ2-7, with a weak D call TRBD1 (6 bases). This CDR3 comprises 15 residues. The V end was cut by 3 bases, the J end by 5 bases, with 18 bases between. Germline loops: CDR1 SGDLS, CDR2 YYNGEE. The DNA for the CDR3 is TGTGCCAGCAGCGCAGACGGACAGTCTTTTAACGAGCAGTACTTC. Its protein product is CASSADGQSFNEQYF. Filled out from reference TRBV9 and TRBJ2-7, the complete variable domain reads DSGVTQTPKHLITATGQRVTLRCSPRSGDLSVYWYQQSLDQGLQFLIQYYNGEERAKGNILERFSAQQFPDLHSELNLSSLELGDSALYFCASSADGQSFNEQYFGPGTRLTVT.

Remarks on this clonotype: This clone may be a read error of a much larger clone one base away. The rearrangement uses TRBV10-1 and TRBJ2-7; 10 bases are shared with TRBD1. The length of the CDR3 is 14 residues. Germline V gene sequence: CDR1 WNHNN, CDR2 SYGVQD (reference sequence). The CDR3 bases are TGCACCAGCAGTGCGACAGGGGGCTTAGGCGAGCAGTACTTC. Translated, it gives CTSSATGGLGEQYF.

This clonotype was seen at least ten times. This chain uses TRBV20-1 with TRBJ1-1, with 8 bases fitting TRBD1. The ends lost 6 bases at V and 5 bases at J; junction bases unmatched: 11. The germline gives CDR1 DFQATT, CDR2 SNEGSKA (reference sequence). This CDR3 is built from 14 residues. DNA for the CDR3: TGCAGTGCCGACGGAGGACAGGGTGGTACTGAAGCTTTCTTT. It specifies CSADGGQGGTEAFF.

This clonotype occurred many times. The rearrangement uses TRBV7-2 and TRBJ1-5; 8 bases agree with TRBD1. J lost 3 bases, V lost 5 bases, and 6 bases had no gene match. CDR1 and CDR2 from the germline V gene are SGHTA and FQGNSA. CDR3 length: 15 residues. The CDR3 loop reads CASSPGQGFNQPQHF. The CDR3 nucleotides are TGTGCCAGCAGCCCAGGACAGGGATTCAATCAGCCCCAGCATTTT.

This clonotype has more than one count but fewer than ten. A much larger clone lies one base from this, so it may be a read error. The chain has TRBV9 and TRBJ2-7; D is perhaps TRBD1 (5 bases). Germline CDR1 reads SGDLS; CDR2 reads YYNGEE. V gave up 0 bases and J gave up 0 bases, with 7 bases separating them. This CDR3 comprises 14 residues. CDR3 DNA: TGTGCCAGCAGCGTAGATGGACACTCCTACGAGCAGTACTTC. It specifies CASSVDGHSYEQYF.

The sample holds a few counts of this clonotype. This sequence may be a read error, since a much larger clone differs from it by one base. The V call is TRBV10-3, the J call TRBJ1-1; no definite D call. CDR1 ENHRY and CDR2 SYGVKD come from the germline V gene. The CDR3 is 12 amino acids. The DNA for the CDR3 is TGTGCCGTCAGTGGAGGGTTTAGTGAAGCTTTCTTT. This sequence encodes CAVSGGFSEAFF.

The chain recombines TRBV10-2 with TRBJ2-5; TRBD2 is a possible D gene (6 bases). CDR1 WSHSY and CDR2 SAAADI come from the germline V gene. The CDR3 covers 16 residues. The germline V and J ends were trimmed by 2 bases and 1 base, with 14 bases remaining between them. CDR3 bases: TGCGCCAGCAGTGAGACTAGGCTAGCGCTCCAAGAGACCCAGTACTTC. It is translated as CASSETRLALQETQYF.